Following are 25 T cell receptor beta chains from one sample sequenced in a study of blood T cell repertoires in COVID-19. Clones were sequenced by immunoSEQ multiplex PCR, and TCRdb holds only the in-frame ones, with some missing. The sample carries around 96,000 clones, about 95% recorded once. Material for sequencing was peripheral blood. All receptors derive from a human donor with active COVID-19. The donor label of this sample is uncertain.

This chain links TRBV2 with TRBJ2-2, with 8 nucleotides matching TRBD2. CDR1 is SNHLY, CDR2 FYNNEI, per germline. The CDR3 is made up of 13 amino acids. Trimming cost V 8 bases and J 4 bases; bases outside gene matches: 3. CDR3 DNA: TGTGCCAGCTACGGGGGGGCCACCGGGGAGCTGTTTTTT. Its protein is CASYGGATGELFF.

V usage is TRBV3-1 (or the pseudogene TRBV3-2) and J usage is TRBJ2-3, with TRBD2 matching over 13 bases. CDR1 LGHDT and CDR2 YNNKEL come from the germline V gene (reference sequence). V was pared by 7 bases and J by 11 bases, with 9 bases of the junction left unmatched. The CDR3 is made up of 14 amino acids. The CDR3 DNA is TGTGCCAGCACCATGGGACTAGCGGGGACGAAGCAGTATTTT. This translates into CASTMGLAGTKQYF.

In its sample, this clone was seen a few times. This rearrangement joins TRBV6-2 or TRBV6-3 to TRBJ2-7, with D possibly being TRBD1 (6 bases). This CDR3 spans 15 amino acids. V was cut by 0 bases and J by 1 base, with 10 bases left in between. Per germline, CDR1 MNHEY and CDR2 SVGEGT. The CDR3 region has the DNA TGTGCCAGCAGTTACTCGTACAGGGTTTCCTACGAGCAGTACTTC. It codes for CASSYSYRVSYEQYF.

The V and J genes are TRBV25-1 and TRBJ1-2, with TRBD1 matching over 7 bases. The V segment lost 4 bases and the J segment 2 bases; nucleotides outside the gene matches: 7. This CDR3 contains 15 residues. Germline assignment: CDR1 MGHDK and CDR2 SYGVNS. CDR3 protein: CASSAPETGNYGYTF. The CDR3 DNA reads TGTGCCAGCAGTGCACCGGAGACAGGGAACTATGGCTACACCTTC.

The chain is built from TRBV7-2 and TRBJ2-1; 8 bases are shared with TRBD1. Trimming removed 5 bases from V and 4 bases from J; junction bases left unmatched: 7. Germline CDR1 SGHTA, CDR2 FQGNSA. The CDR3 has 15 amino acids. CDR3 in DNA: TGTGCCAGCAGCGGAAGGACAGGGCATTACAATGAGCAGTTCTTC. Its protein product is CASSGRTGHYNEQFF.

The chain couples TRBV11-3 to TRBJ1-1, with 8 bases aligning to TRBD1. Germline V gene sequence: CDR1 SGHNT, CDR2 YENEEA. Trimming took 5 bases from V and 7 from J; bases not matched to a gene: 9. This CDR3 contains 14 residues. The CDR3 region has the DNA TGTGCCAGCAGCGCGCGGACAGGGTCTTTTGAAGCTTTCTTT. It is translated as CASSARTGSFEAFF.

The genes are TRBV5-1 and TRBJ2-3; D gene uncertain. Germline values: CDR1 SGHRS, CDR2 YFSETQ. The CDR3 loop spans 15 amino acids. V was pared by 1 base and J by 2 bases, with 11 bases between. The DNA for the CDR3 is TGCGCCAGCAGCTTGTTTGGTGGCTCCACAGATACGCAGTATTTT. Its translation: CASSLFGGSTDTQYF.

This chain joins TRBV6-5 and TRBJ2-3; D uncertain. In germline, CDR1 is MNHEY, CDR2 SVGAGI. The CDR3 loop spans 11 amino acids. V lost 0 bases, J lost 8 bases, and 3 bases lay in between. The CDR3 loop is CASSYSSTQYF. CDR3 coding DNA: TGTGCCAGCAGTTACTCGAGTACGCAGTATTTT.

As DNA, the CDR3 is TGTGCCAGCAGCTTGGAGTTACAGATCCAAGAGACCCAGTACTTC. Protein: CASSLELQIQETQYF. J is TRBJ2-5 and V is TRBV5-6; D not resolved. This CDR3 is built from 15 residues. Trimming stripped 0 bases from V and 1 base from J, with 10 bases between. Germline lookup yields CDR1 SGHDT and CDR2 YYEEEE.

This chain joins TRBV28 and TRBJ2-2, with D possibly being TRBD2 (6 bases). Germline V gene sequence: CDR1 MDHEN, CDR2 SYDVKM. V was clipped by 6 bases and J by 7 bases, with 12 bases between them. The CDR3 spans 13 residues. DNA of the CDR3: TGTGCCAGCAGGGACCTAGCGATCGGGGAGCTGTTTTTT. Translated: CASRDLAIGELFF.

This chain connects TRBV9 to TRBJ1-1; no reliable D call. Per germline, CDR1 SGDLS and CDR2 YYNGEE. The germline V and J ends were trimmed by 0 bases and 1 base, with 13 bases remaining between them. The CDR3 length is 16 residues. The CDR3 DNA sequence: TGTGCCAGCAGCGTAGTCCCCCAAGGAGCGAACACTGAAGCTTTCTTT. It specifies CASSVVPQGANTEAFF.

The count of this clone is one. The CDR3 coding sequence is TGTGCCAGCAGGACGACAGGGCGAGACTACGAGCAGTACTTC. Protein sequence: CASRTTGRDYEQYF. The rearrangement links TRBV6-5 to TRBJ2-7; 7 nucleotides align to TRBD1. CDR1 is MNHEY and CDR2 is SVGAGI in the germline V gene. The CDR3 length is 14 residues. The junction had 8 bases not matched to a gene; V was cut back by 6 bases and J by 3 bases.

The V call is TRBV5-1, the J call TRBJ2-6; D might be TRBD2 (5 bases). Germline V gene lookup returns CDR1 SGHRS and CDR2 YFSETQ. The CDR3 is 19 residues long. Trimming stripped 5 bases from V and 0 bases from J, with 21 bases between. The CDR3, as DNA: TGCGCCAGCAGGGATAGCGCGGCCAGGAAGAGCTCTGGGGCCAACGTCCTGACTTTC. This gives the protein CASRDSAARKSSGANVLTF.

The chain uses TRBV19 and TRBJ2-7, with TRBD2 identical over 11 bases. This CDR3 has 16 amino acids. Trimming cost V 5 bases and J 0 bases; bases outside gene matches: 6. The germline gives CDR1 LNHDA, CDR2 SQIVND (reference sequence). The CDR3 loop reads CASSSPSGGTSYEQYF. The CDR3 nucleotides read TGTGCCAGTAGTTCACCTAGCGGGGGGACCTCCTACGAGCAGTACTTC.

The V call is TRBV9, the J call TRBJ2-3; perhaps TRBD2 as D (5 bases). The germline gives CDR1 SGDLS, CDR2 YYNGEE. Trimming took off 3 bases at V and 2 bases at J, with 10 bases between the two ends. The CDR3 covers 14 residues. The CDR3 DNA follows: TGTGCCAGCAGCGGAGGGCGGGTCACAGATACGCAGTATTTT. Amino acid sequence: CASSGGRVTDTQYF.

The rearrangement uses TRBV29-1 and TRBJ2-3, with 8 bases that match TRBD2. This CDR3 is 15 amino acids long. Trimming removed 2 bases from V and 2 bases from J; junction bases left unmatched: 6. Germline CDR1 and CDR2: SQVTM and ANQGSEA. As DNA, the CDR3 is TGCAGCGTTGAACCCGGGGGGGGAACCACAGATACGCAGTATTTT. This sequence encodes CSVEPGGGTTDTQYF.

The chain couples TRBV30 to TRBJ2-5, with 9 bases matching TRBD2. J was trimmed by 2 bases and V by 4 bases; bases with no gene match: 11. The CDR3 extends over 16 amino acids. From germline, CDR1 is GTSNPN and CDR2 SVGIG (reference sequence). In nucleotides, the CDR3 is TGTGCCTGGACTGGGAAGCGGGGGGCCCGACAAGAGACCCAGTACTTC. Translating gives CAWTGKRGARQETQYF. Full variable domain (remainder filled in from reference TRBV30 and TRBJ2-5): SQTIHQWPATLVQPVGSPLSLECTVEGTSNPNLYWYRQAAGRGLQLLFYSVGIGQISSEVPQNLSASRPQDRQFILSSKKLLLSDSGFYLCAWTGKRGARQETQYFGPGTRLLVL.

The chain joins TRBV7-8 to TRBJ2-7; TRBD2 aligns across 7 bases. V lost 5 bases, J lost 3 bases, and 10 bases stayed unmatched. CDR3 size: 15 residues. Germline loops: CDR1 SGHVS, CDR2 FQNEAQ. This CDR3 reads CASSLYGGGGYEQYF. CDR3 in DNA: TGTGCCAGCAGCCTATATGGGGGGGGAGGCTACGAGCAGTACTTC.

The V and J genes are TRBV19 and TRBJ1-5; 7 nucleotides match TRBD1. The CDR3 covers 17 residues. J lost 0 bases, V lost 2 bases, and 7 bases had no gene match. Germline-derived CDR1 and CDR2 are LNHDA and SQIVND (reference sequence). This CDR3 reads CASSILGDRGSNQPQHF. CDR3 nucleotides: TGTGCCAGTAGTATATTGGGGGACAGAGGTAGCAATCAGCCCCAGCATTTT. The full variable domain, rest sourced from reference TRBV19 and TRBJ1-5, is DGGITQSPKYLFRKEGQNVTLSCEQNLNHDAMYWYRQDPGQGLRLIYYSQIVNDFQKGDIAEGYSVSREKKESFPLTVTSAQKNPTAFYLCASSILGDRGSNQPQHFGDGTRLSIL.

The V and J genes are TRBV29-1 and TRBJ2-5; D gene unclear. The CDR3 length is 12 residues. From germline, CDR1 is SQVTM and CDR2 ANQGSEA. CDR3 sequence: CSCGKGKETQYF. CDR3 coding DNA: TGCAGTTGCGGTAAAGGAAAAGAGACCCAGTACTTC.

The chain recombines TRBV11-2 with TRBJ2-1; 7 bases match TRBD2. The germline CDR1 and CDR2 sequences are SGHAT and FQNNGV. J gave up 8 bases and V 6 bases, and 25 bases lay outside the gene matches. The CDR3 is 19 amino acids. The CDR3 reads CASRRPGGPKGRQRHEQFF. The CDR3 DNA reads TGTGCCAGCAGGAGACCGGGGGGACCTAAGGGCAGGCAACGTCATGAGCAGTTCTTC.

The chain is built from TRBV10-3 and TRBJ2-3; tentative D call: TRBD2 (5 bases). The V end was cut by 6 bases, the J end by 1 base, with 8 bases between. This CDR3 spans 13 amino acids. Germline CDR1 ENHRY, CDR2 SYGVKD. CDR3 amino acids: CAISRDGTDTQYF. CDR3 nucleotides: TGTGCCATCAGCCGGGATGGCACAGATACGCAGTATTTT.

V is TRBV15 and J is TRBJ2-1; 9 bases line up with TRBD1. Germline CDR1 is LNHNV and CDR2 is YYDKDF (reference sequence). J gave up 2 bases and V 5 bases, and 7 bases lay outside the gene matches. The CDR3 covers 16 residues. The CDR3 loop reads CATSPPDRGPYNEQFF. The CDR3 DNA follows: TGTGCCACCAGCCCCCCGGACAGGGGACCCTACAATGAGCAGTTCTTC.

The V and J genes are TRBV10-1 and TRBJ2-6, with D possibly TRBD2 on 6 matching bases. In germline, CDR1 is WNHNN, CDR2 SYGVQD (reference sequence). V dropped 3 bases and J dropped 2 bases, with 8 bases sitting between them. This CDR3 has 15 amino acids. CDR3 loop: CASSDGGTGANVLTF. As DNA, the CDR3 is TGCGCCAGCAGTGATGGGGGGACTGGGGCCAACGTCCTGACTTTC.

The V gene is TRBV28, the J gene TRBJ2-7; 7 positions match TRBD1. The CDR3 is made up of 13 amino acids. Germline V gives CDR1 MDHEN, CDR2 SYDVKM. V lost 5 bases, J lost 2 bases, and 3 bases stayed unmatched. The CDR3 sequence: CASSPGQTYEQYF. The CDR3 DNA sequence: TGTGCCAGCAGTCCGGGACAGACCTACGAGCAGTACTTC.